Listed here are 21 T cell receptor beta chains from one sample, sequenced in a study of blood T cell repertoires in COVID-19. The repertoire was sequenced with immunoSEQ multiplex PCR; TCRdb's copy has only in-frame clones and lacks some. The data hold approximately 150,000 clones, with 88% observed a single time. The source material was peripheral blood. These receptors were collected from a man aged 60-69 years with active or convalescent COVID-19.

The rearrangement joins TRBV18 to TRBJ1-5; tentatively, D is TRBD1 (5 bases). The CDR3 totals 15 residues. The V gene's germline CDR1 is KGHSH and CDR2 LQKENI. The germline V and J ends were trimmed by 6 bases and 2 bases, with 14 bases remaining between them. CDR3 nucleotide sequence: TGTGCCAGCTCCAACCCGTCACAGGGCAATCAGCCCCAGCATTTT. Its protein is CASSNPSQGNQPQHF.

V usage is TRBV28 and J usage is TRBJ1-2; D not resolved. With 6 bases removed from V and 2 bases from J, the gap between germline ends came to 13 bases. The CDR3 contains 14 residues. In germline, CDR1 is MDHEN, CDR2 SYDVKM. The CDR3, as DNA: TGTGCCAGCAGGACCTTTGGAGGAAACTATGGCTACACCTTC. Translation gives CASRTFGGNYGYTF.

The rearrangement joins TRBV19 to TRBJ1-2; TRBD1 matches at 9 bases. The J segment lost 3 bases and the V segment lost 5 bases, leaving 4 bases of the junction unmatched. The CDR3 totals 14 residues. CDR1 LNHDA and CDR2 SQIVND come from the germline V gene (reference sequence). The CDR3 loop reads CASSPGQGYYGYTF. CDR3 bases: TGTGCCAGTAGTCCCGGACAGGGGTACTATGGCTACACCTTC.

The chain combines TRBV6-5 with TRBJ2-7, with D perhaps TRBD1 (6 bases). In germline, CDR1 is MNHEY, CDR2 SVGAGI. With 6 bases removed from V and 2 bases from J, the gap between germline ends came to 14 bases. This CDR3 has 14 residues. In DNA, the CDR3 is TGTGCCAGCAGGGTCCATTGGGACACCTACGAGCAGTACTTC. Translation: CASRVHWDTYEQYF.

The V call is TRBV7-9, the J call TRBJ2-3, with 10 bases identical to TRBD1. This CDR3 contains 16 residues. Germline CDR1 and CDR2: SEHNR and FQNEAQ (reference sequence). V shed 4 bases and J 3 bases; nucleotides not matched to a gene: 7. CDR3: CASSSVGTGETDTQYF. CDR3 DNA sequence: TGTGCCAGCAGCTCCGTTGGGACAGGGGAAACAGATACGCAGTATTTT.

This clone was counted at least ten times. The CDR3 DNA reads TGCGCCAGCAGTGTGGGACTAGCCTACGAGCAGTACTTC. Protein: CASSVGLAYEQYF. The chain carries TRBV10-2 and TRBJ2-7; 8 bases fit TRBD2. The CDR3 is 13 amino acids. The germline CDR1 and CDR2 sequences are WSHSY and SAAADI. The junction had 1 base not matched to a gene; V was cut back by 4 bases and J by 2 bases.

V and J are TRBV27 and TRBJ1-5, with 7 bases aligning to TRBD1. The CDR3 covers 14 residues. Germline lookup yields CDR1 MNHEY and CDR2 SMNVEV (reference sequence). With V trimmed by 6 bases and J by 2 bases, 4 bases remained unmatched. DNA of the CDR3: TGTGCCAGCAGGGTCAGGGGGGGCAATCAGCCCCAGCATTTT. It translates to CASRVRGGNQPQHF.

V usage is TRBV28 and J usage is TRBJ2-7; no clear D gene. The CDR3 sequence is 10 residues long. Deletions cut 4 bases from V and 7 bases from J, with 5 bases between. Looked up from germline, CDR1 is MDHEN and CDR2 is SYDVKM. The CDR3 bases are TGTGCCAGCAGTTACGGTGAGCAGTACTTC. This codes for CASSYGEQYF.

This clone was detected once. The chain recombines TRBV6-5 with TRBJ2-7; the match to TRBD2 covers 13 bases. The CDR3 has 14 residues. CDR1 is MNHEY, CDR2 SVGAGI, per germline. The J segment lost 3 bases and the V segment lost 6 bases, leaving 2 bases of the junction unmatched. DNA for the CDR3: TGTGCCAGCAGGAGGACTAGCGGGAGCTACGAGCAGTACTTC. It specifies CASRRTSGSYEQYF.

This chain uses TRBV5-1 with TRBJ2-2; tentatively, D is TRBD2 (7 bases). The CDR3 length is 17 residues. Per the germline V gene, CDR1 is SGHRS and CDR2 is YFSETQ. Between the trimmed V and J ends, which lost 4 bases and 1 base, there was a span of 17 bases. CDR3 loop: CASSPPKGEGNTGELFF. The CDR3 DNA is TGCGCCAGCAGCCCTCCTAAGGGGGAGGGGAACACCGGGGAGCTGTTTTTT.

This clone has a single count. This chain links TRBV15 with TRBJ1-4; 9 bases fit TRBD1. Germline V CDR1 and CDR2: LNHNV, YYDKDF (reference sequence). V trimming: 5 bases; J trimming: 8 bases; junction bases outside the gene matches: 9. The CDR3 has 15 residues. The CDR3 DNA reads TGTGCCACCAGCGACCACAGGGGGCAGGGGGAAAAACTGTTTTTT. Translating gives CATSDHRGQGEKLFF.

The rearrangement joins TRBV6-2 or TRBV6-3 to TRBJ1-2; D is unclear. V lost 5 bases and J 1 base, leaving 11 bases between the germline ends. This CDR3 contains 14 residues. Germline V gene lookup returns CDR1 MNHEY and CDR2 SVGEGT. For the CDR3, the DNA is TGTGCCAGCAGTAGGTGGAGAGTTAACTATGGCTACACCTTC. This codes for CASSRWRVNYGYTF.

The chain employs TRBV15 and TRBJ2-5, with D possibly being TRBD2 (10 bases). Germline V gene data show CDR1 as LNHNV and CDR2 as YYDKDF (reference sequence). Trimming removed 6 bases at V and 1 base at J, with 21 bases between. The CDR3 extends over 17 amino acids. The CDR3 region is CATRGTGRLAGQETQYF. The CDR3, as DNA: TGTGCCACCAGGGGGACAGGGAGACTAGCGGGCCAAGAGACCCAGTACTTC.

V usage is TRBV19 and J usage is TRBJ2-7, with 9 bases matching TRBD1. Germline CDR1 LNHDA, CDR2 SQIVND (reference sequence). The length of the CDR3 is 13 residues. J was trimmed by 8 bases and V by 4 bases; bases with no gene match: 6. The CDR3 coding sequence is TGTGCCAGTAGTACCGGGACAGGGATTAAGCAGTACTTC. Translating gives CASSTGTGIKQYF. Based on the CDR3 plus reference TRBV19 and TRBJ2-7, the full variable domain is DGGITQSPKYLFRKEGQNVTLSCEQNLNHDAMYWYRQDPGQGLRLIYYSQIVNDFQKGDIAEGYSVSREKKESFPLTVTSAQKNPTAFYLCASSTGTGIKQYFGPGTRLTVT.

The chain links TRBV28 to TRBJ2-2, with 13 nucleotides matching TRBD2. The CDR3 length is 15 residues. Trimming removed 5 bases from V and 7 bases from J; junction bases left unmatched: 4. Germline CDR1 and CDR2: MDHEN and SYDVKM. CDR3 in amino acids: CASSPTSGRIGELFF. CDR3 nucleotides: TGTGCCAGCAGTCCGACTAGCGGGAGGATCGGGGAGCTGTTTTTT.

The genes are TRBV2 and TRBJ1-6; 12 positions agree with TRBD1. Germline values: CDR1 SNHLY, CDR2 FYNNEI. This CDR3 comprises 15 residues. J was trimmed by 9 bases and V by 3 bases; bases with no gene match: 3. The DNA for the CDR3 is TGTGCCAGCAGTGAGGGACAGGGGGCCCTTTCACCCCTCCACTTT. Encoded protein: CASSEGQGALSPLHF.

V usage is TRBV5-1 and J usage is TRBJ2-2; D ambiguous. Per the germline V gene, CDR1 is SGHRS and CDR2 is YFSETQ. CDR3 length: 14 residues. V was clipped by 4 bases and J by 0 bases, with 7 bases between them. CDR3 residues: CASSRNTNTGELFF. The DNA for the CDR3 is TGCGCCAGCAGCCGAAACACGAACACCGGGGAGCTGTTTTTT.

This clone was found a few times. The chain combines TRBV19 with TRBJ2-1; D may be TRBD2 (6 bases). CDR3 size: 14 residues. Germline CDR1 is LNHDA and CDR2 is SQIVND (reference sequence). V dropped 5 bases and J dropped 4 bases, with 12 bases sitting between them. Here the CDR3 reads CASSFPGLYNEQFF. DNA for the CDR3: TGTGCCAGTAGTTTCCCGGGACTGTACAATGAGCAGTTCTTC.

This clone was counted only a few times. V is TRBV7-3 and J is TRBJ1-6; D is undetermined. Trimming stripped 5 bases from V and 9 bases from J, with 11 bases between. The CDR3 extends over 13 amino acids. CDR1 is SGHTA, CDR2 FQGTGA, per germline. The CDR3 nucleotides are TGTGCCAGCAGCCAAGATCCGGGTTCACCCCTCCACTTT. Translating it yields CASSQDPGSPLHF.

This clone was detected only once. The DNA of the CDR3 is TGTGCCAGCAGCCGGAGACAGGATAATTCACCCCTCCACTTT. This codes for CASSRRQDNSPLHF. V and J are TRBV7-9 and TRBJ1-6, with D perhaps TRBD1 (6 bases). V lost 5 bases, J lost 5 bases, and 10 bases lay in between. The CDR3 has 14 amino acids. Germline V gives CDR1 SEHNR, CDR2 FQNEAQ (reference sequence).

This clone occurred a few times. This chain uses TRBV5-5 with TRBJ1-3; perhaps TRBD1 as D (5 bases). Trimming took off 1 base at V and 0 bases at J, with 8 bases between the two ends. CDR3 length equals 15 residues. Germline assignment: CDR1 SGHKS and CDR2 YYEKEE (reference sequence). CDR3 sequence (DNA): TGTGCCAGCAGCTTGTGGGGCAGCTCTGGAAACACCATATATTTT. Encoded protein: CASSLWGSSGNTIYF. Complete variable domain (other parts from reference TRBV5-5 and TRBJ1-3): DAGVTQSPTHLIKTRGQQVTLRCSPISGHKSVSWYQQVLGQGPQFIFQYYEKEERGRGNFPDRFSARQFPNYSSELNVNALLLGDSALYLCASSLWGSSGNTIYFGEGSWLTVV.